This entry lists 23 T cell receptor beta chains sequenced from one sample in a study of early T cells in non-severe SARS-CoV-2 infection. One entry per CDR3 protein, called by TCRdb with MiXCR from the 5' RACE reads. Of over 90,000 distinct CDR3 sequences in the sample, about 12% are singletons; the top ten hold about 4.4%. The sequencing used whole blood, collected at baseline. These receptors all stem from an adult who was a healthcare worker with PCR-confirmed SARS-CoV-2 infection or an uninfected control (not recorded which).

The chain is built from TRBV7-8 and TRBJ2-3; TRBD2 aligns across 10 bases. CDR3 length: 18 amino acids. J gave up 5 bases and V 2 bases, and 13 bases lay outside the gene matches. Germline V CDR1 and CDR2: SGHVS, FQNEAQ. Here the CDR3 reads CASSLTGDSGGRRDTQYF. In DNA form, the CDR3 reads TGTGCCAGCAGCTTAACAGGCGATAGCGGGGGGCGGAGAGATACGCAGTATTTT. The full variable domain, with the rest looked up from reference TRBV7-8 and TRBJ2-3, is GAGVSQSPRYKVAKRGQDVALRCDPISGHVSLFWYQQALGQGPEFLTYFQNEAQLDKSGLPSDRFFAERPEGSVSTLKIQRTQQEDSAVYLCASSLTGDSGGRRDTQYFGPGTRLTVL.

The table lists this clonotype with a few counts. The gene calls are TRBV20-1 and TRBJ2-7; 7 nucleotides match TRBD1. Trimming removed 0 bases from V and 4 bases from J; junction bases left unmatched: 12. The CDR3 runs 16 residues. Per the germline V gene, CDR1 is DFQATT and CDR2 is SNEGSKA (reference sequence). The CDR3 loop reads CSARDRRGTDYYEQYF. In DNA, the CDR3 is TGCAGTGCTAGAGATCGCCGAGGGACAGATTATTACGAGCAGTACTTC.

V and J are TRBV29-1 and TRBJ2-1; D remains unclear. This CDR3 spans 13 amino acids. CDR1 is SQVTM, CDR2 ANQGSEA, per germline. The ends were cut back, 7 bases at V and 0 bases at J, with 10 bases in the middle. CDR3 region: CSAAVGSYNEQFF. The CDR3 DNA sequence: TGCAGCGCAGCAGTAGGCTCCTACAATGAGCAGTTCTTC.

Turning to this clonotype: One end of the junction varies from germline; a read error may be responsible. The chain links TRBV2 to TRBJ1-1; possibly TRBD1 for D (6 bases). The germline V gene encodes CDR1 SNHLY and CDR2 FYNNEI. The length of the CDR3 is 14 residues. In DNA form, the CDR3 reads TGTGCCGGCAGTGTGTCGGGACAAAGAACTGAAGCTTTCTTT. Its protein product is CAGSVSGQRTEAFF.

This chain uses TRBV11-2 with TRBJ2-3; D ambiguous. Trimming left V 5 bases short and J 4 bases short, with 7 bases between. Germline assignment: CDR1 SGHAT and CDR2 FQNNGV. The CDR3 sequence is 12 residues long. This chain's CDR3 is CASSAGPDTQYF. CDR3 sequence (DNA): TGTGCCAGCAGCGCCGGACCAGATACGCAGTATTTT. Using reference TRBV11-2 and TRBJ2-3 for the parts outside the CDR3, the full variable domain is EAGVAQSPRYKIIEKRQSVAFWCNPISGHATLYWYQQILGQGPKLLIQFQNNGVVDDSQLPKDRFSAERLKGVDSTLKIQPAKLEDSAVYLCASSAGPDTQYFGPGTRLTVL.

This clonotype was found a few times. The rearrangement joins TRBV18 to TRBJ1-4; D unresolved. This CDR3 is built from 11 residues. Trimming removed 6 bases from V and 6 bases from J, with 5 bases in between. CDR1 and CDR2 from the germline V gene are KGHSH and LQKENI. CDR3 nucleotide sequence: TGTGCCAGCTCTAGCGATGAAAAACTGTTTTTT. The encoded protein is CASSSDEKLFF.

This clonotype was counted at least ten times. CDR3 region: CASSVRRAKNIQYF. As DNA, the CDR3 is TGTGCCAGTAGTGTGCGTCGAGCCAAAAACATTCAGTACTTC. The rearrangement links TRBV19 to TRBJ2-4; D unclear. Between the trimmed V and J ends, which lost 5 bases and 0 bases, there was a span of 8 bases. The germline V gene has CDR1 LNHDA and CDR2 SQIVND (reference sequence). The CDR3 loop spans 14 amino acids.

V and J are TRBV28 and TRBJ2-4; 7 bases fit TRBD1. CDR1 and CDR2 (germline): MDHEN, SYDVKM. Germline trimming cut 5 bases from V and 9 bases from J; bases unmatched to any gene: 10. The CDR3 loop spans 14 amino acids. CDR3 residues: CASSATGVWGIQYF. CDR3 coding DNA: TGTGCCAGCAGTGCAACAGGGGTTTGGGGCATTCAGTACTTC. Based on the CDR3 plus reference TRBV28 and TRBJ2-4, the full variable domain is DVKVTQSSRYLVKRTGEKVFLECVQDMDHENMFWYRQDPGLGLRLIYFSYDVKMKEKGDIPEGYSVSREKKERFSLILESASTNQTSMYLCASSATGVWGIQYFGAGTRLSVL.

This clonotype was detected ten times or more. The chain joins TRBV28 to TRBJ2-5, with D perhaps being TRBD1 or TRBD2 (6 bases each). The V end was cut by 2 bases, the J end by 5 bases, with 15 bases between. Germline V gene sequence: CDR1 MDHEN, CDR2 SYDVKM. The CDR3 contains 15 residues. The CDR3 region is CASSLDIGGLETQYF. CDR3 bases: TGTGCCAGCAGTTTAGATATCGGGGGCTTGGAGACCCAGTACTTC.

The rearrangement links TRBV10-1 to TRBJ2-7; no reliable D call. V shed 4 bases and J shed 6 bases, with 13 bases lying between them. Germline V gene data show CDR1 as WNHNN and CDR2 as SYGVQD (reference sequence). CDR3 length: 13 amino acids. CDR3 bases: TGCGCCAGCAGTGGGACGGCAGGTGGCGAGCAGTACTTC. This sequence encodes CASSGTAGGEQYF.

This clonotype was observed many times. The J gene is TRBJ1-1, the V gene TRBV27; weak D call: TRBD1 (5 bases). V lost 5 bases and J 9 bases, leaving 16 bases between the germline ends. Germline CDR1 is MNHEY and CDR2 is SMNVEV (reference sequence). The CDR3 contains 13 residues. CDR3 sequence: CASSAFFRVQAFF. CDR3 sequence (DNA): TGTGCCAGCAGTGCCTTCTTCAGGGTACAAGCTTTCTTT.

This clonotype has more than one count but fewer than ten. The chain joins TRBV11-2 to TRBJ2-7; perhaps TRBD1 as D (6 bases). CDR3 length: 14 amino acids. Trimming took off 5 bases at V and 0 bases at J, with 11 bases between the two ends. The germline gives CDR1 SGHAT, CDR2 FQNNGV. The CDR3 loop reads CASSPGTTSYEQYF. CDR3 nucleotides: TGTGCCAGCAGCCCCGGGACAACCTCCTACGAGCAGTACTTC.

This clonotype was recorded at least ten times. The chain uses TRBV12-3 or TRBV12-4 and TRBJ1-2; 8 bases map to TRBD1. Trimming took 4 bases from V and 2 from J; bases not matched to a gene: 3. The CDR3 sequence is 14 residues long. In nucleotides, the CDR3 is TGTGCCAGCAGTTCCAGACAGGGGAACTATGGCTACACCTTC. Protein: CASSSRQGNYGYTF.

The chain recombines TRBV6-1 with TRBJ2-3, with D possibly TRBD2 on 5 matching bases. The V gene lost 4 bases and the J gene lost 3 bases, with 11 bases spanning the gap. Germline V CDR1 and CDR2: MNHNS, SASEGT. This CDR3 region has 14 residues. CDR3 loop: CASSALANTDTQYF. The DNA of the CDR3 is TGTGCCAGCAGTGCGCTAGCCAATACAGATACGCAGTATTTT.

The gene calls are TRBV6-2 or TRBV6-3 and TRBJ2-5; D is undetermined. This CDR3 contains 12 residues. Germline V lookup: CDR1 MNHEY, CDR2 SVGEGT. V shed 9 bases and J shed 1 base, with 9 bases lying between them. CDR3 DNA: TGTGCCAGTAGCAGGCCCCAAGAGACCCAGTACTTC. Amino acid sequence: CASSRPQETQYF.

This clonotype was detected a few times. This chain joins TRBV7-2 and TRBJ2-3; D not resolved. CDR1 is SGHTA and CDR2 is FQGNSA in the germline V gene. The CDR3 runs 13 residues. Trimming cost V 2 bases and J 5 bases, with 8 bases left between them. The CDR3 nucleotides are TGTGCCAGCAGCTTAAGAATTCTAGATACGCAGTATTTT. Translated, it gives CASSLRILDTQYF.

The rearrangement uses TRBV18 and TRBJ1-1; no reliable D call. Germline-derived CDR1 and CDR2 are KGHSH and LQKENI. Trimming removed 4 bases from V and 0 bases from J, with 12 bases in between. This CDR3 is built from 15 residues. CDR3 DNA: TGTGCCAGCTCACAAACAGTGAACATGAACACTGAAGCTTTCTTT. Its translation: CASSQTVNMNTEAFF.

The V and J genes are TRBV2 and TRBJ2-5; no clear D. The CDR3 has 10 residues. CDR1 is SNHLY and CDR2 is FYNNEI in the germline V gene. Between the trimmed V and J ends, which lost 6 bases and 5 bases, there was a span of 4 bases. The CDR3 DNA is TGTGCCAGCAGGGGGGAGACCCAGTACTTC. It translates to CASRGETQYF.

The chain joins TRBV7-9 to TRBJ2-1; D possibly corresponds to TRBD2 (5 bases). The V end lost 4 bases, the J end lost 4 bases, and 11 bases lay between the germline ends. The germline V gene encodes CDR1 SEHNR and CDR2 FQNEAQ (reference sequence). The CDR3 is made up of 14 amino acids. CDR3 sequence (DNA): TGTGCCAGCAGCTCGCGACTACCTTACAATGAGCAGTTCTTC. It specifies CASSSRLPYNEQFF.

Ten or more counts support this clonotype. The chain uses TRBV28 and TRBJ1-2; 7 bases align to TRBD1. The CDR3 totals 14 residues. The V and J ends lost 3 bases and 2 bases, in that order; junction bases with no gene match: 3. CDR1 and CDR2 from the germline V gene are MDHEN and SYDVKM. The CDR3 nucleotides are TGTGCCAGCAGTTTGGGGGGACAGAACTATGGCTACACCTTC. Its translation: CASSLGGQNYGYTF.

The rearrangement uses TRBV18 and TRBJ1-3, with D possibly TRBD1 on 6 matching bases. The CDR3 loop spans 16 amino acids. V was trimmed by 0 bases and J by 4 bases, leaving 13 bases between them. Looked up from germline, CDR1 is KGHSH and CDR2 is LQKENI. The CDR3 loop reads CASSPPTGLSGNTIYF. The CDR3 DNA reads TGTGCCAGCTCACCACCGACAGGCTTGTCCGGAAACACCATATATTTT.

This clonotype appeared many times. CDR3 sequence: CASRQPGTIEKLFF. CDR3 sequence (DNA): TGTGCCAGCAGGCAACCCGGGACAATCGAAAAACTGTTTTTT. This chain connects TRBV12-3 or TRBV12-4 to TRBJ1-4; D might be TRBD1 (6 bases). With 6 bases removed from V and 8 bases from J, the gap between germline ends came to 16 bases. The CDR3 length is 14 residues.

The rearrangement links TRBV19 to TRBJ2-7, with TRBD1 matching 7 bases. J gave up 7 bases and V 1 base, and 13 bases lay outside the gene matches. The CDR3 covers 16 residues. The germline V gene encodes CDR1 LNHDA and CDR2 SQIVND (reference sequence). The CDR3 loop is CASSIGGTVRTPEQYF. CDR3 nucleotides: TGTGCCAGTAGTATAGGGGGGACAGTCCGGACACCAGAGCAGTACTTC.